The next 2 T cell receptor beta chains were all read from a single sample in a study of blood T cells in healthy people across ages. A second PCR, run for about 7 to 11 cycles, used a sample-barcoded 5' primer plus a J-beta primer mix. TCRdb reprocessed the 5' RACE reads with MiXCR, giving one entry per CDR3 protein. The sample consists of about 800,000 distinct CDR3 sequences, roughly 60% of them appearing once. Material for sequencing was blood. These receptors all stem from a man in his thirties or forties in good health.

V is TRBV24-1 and J is TRBJ2-3; 9 bases fit TRBD2. The CDR3 extends over 14 amino acids. Germline CDR1 KGHDR, CDR2 SFDVKD. The V segment lost 9 bases and the J segment 6 bases; nucleotides outside the gene matches: 9. For the CDR3, the DNA is TGTGCCACCTCGGGGACTAGCATTCTTGATACGCAGTATTTT. Encoded protein: CATSGTSILDTQYF.

As to this clonotype: A read error is possible here, since a much larger clone lies one base away. The chain couples TRBV6-5 to TRBJ2-1, with 9 bases lining up with TRBD2. The germline CDR1 and CDR2 sequences are MNHEY and SVGAGI. V was pared by 6 bases and J by 10 bases, with 10 bases of the junction left unmatched. The CDR3 extends over 14 amino acids. CDR3 in amino acids: CASRSASGEREQFF. Written as DNA, the CDR3 is TGTGCCAGCAGATCCGCTAGCGGGGAGAGGGAGCAGTTCTTC.